What follows describes a single T cell receptor beta chain. Antigen: not known. The donors (healthy individuals) were bone marrow donors. This PCR relied on a set of 60 Vbeta primers and 13 Jbeta primers. Libraries were prepared by immunoSEQ multiplex PCR; TCRdb keeps only in-frame clonotypes and omits some of them. The table lists some 130,000 clones, approximately 80% of them singletons. Per the germline V gene, CDR1 is GTSNPN and CDR2 is SVGIG (reference sequence). This CDR3 is built from 13 residues. The J segment lost 4 bases and the V segment lost 8 bases, leaving 6 bases of the junction unmatched. The sample comes from a study of cytomegalovirus exposure and HLA in healthy donors. Study observations and caveats: TCR beta chains numbering under 200 were designated cytomegalovirus-associated. Earlier analysis looked at TCR beta V segments, and most were productive about 87% or about 30% of the time. In a later analysis, TCR beta V- and J-gene trimming showed a link to a missense DCLRE1C variant.

The sequence was obtained from a man younger than 40 in good health and CMV-seronegative. The source material was PBMCs. This chain joins TRBV30 and TRBJ2-3; TRBD2 matches at 10 bases. The CDR3 DNA reads TGTGCCCGAGAAAGCGGGAGGGCAGATACGCAGTATTTT. This gives the protein CARESGRADTQYF.